This is a list of T cell receptor beta chains from one sample in a study of PD-1 blockade in classical Hodgkin lymphoma. Using immunoSEQ multiplex PCR, the repertoire was profiled, and TCRdb retains in-frame clones only, with some absent. The sample records over 70,000 clones, 90% being singletons. The source was peripheral blood mononuclear cells (PBMCs), collected before the fourth cycle of nivolumab. These receptors all come from a human donor with classical Hodgkin lymphoma. Both conserved end residues are part of each CDR3. D genes are given only for firm matches. A clone size is listed for some rows: how often the clone was seen (once, few, many), or a class if it is expanded.

d_call	v_call	clone_size	j_call	cdr3_nt	cdr3_aa
TRBD2	TRBV10-3	once	TRBJ2-1	TGTGCCATCAGTGCCGGGGCTAGCGGGTTCAGATACAATGAGCAGTTCTTC	CAISAGASGFRYNEQFF
NA	TRBV6-5	NA	TRBJ2-7	TGTGCCAGCGGGCCCCGGGTCGAGCAGTACTTC	CASGPRVEQYF
NA	TRBV5-6	few	TRBJ1-2	TGTGCCAGCAGCTTGGTCCGGGCGGAGGGCTACACCTTC	CASSLVRAEGYTF
NA	TRBV5-1	few	TRBJ2-5	TGCGCCAGCAGCTTGGAACAAGAGACCCAGTACTTC	CASSLEQETQYF
NA	TRBV19	NA	TRBJ1-4	TGTGCCAGTAGAAAAGACAGGAATAATGAAAAACTGTTTTTT	CASRKDRNNEKLFF
NA	TRBV27	few	TRBJ1-2	TGTGCCAGCCGCAGGGGTTCGGGCTATGGCTACACCTTC	CASRRGSGYGYTF
NA	TRBV27	NA	TRBJ2-1	TGTGCCAGCCTCAGGGGTTCCTACAATGAGCAGTTCTTC	CASLRGSYNEQFF
NA	TRBV6-6	NA	TRBJ1-4	TGTGCCAGTGGTGCCAGGGCAACTAATGAAAAACTGTTTTTT	CASGARATNEKLFF
NA	TRBV4-3	NA	TRBJ1-5	TGCGCCAGCAGCCAAGATAGGGAGTACTATCAGCCCCAGCATTTT	CASSQDREYYQPQHF
NA	TRBV5-1	NA	TRBJ2-2	TGCGCCAGCAGACTCGACTCATGGACCGGGGAGCTGTTTTTT	CASRLDSWTGELFF
TRBD1	TRBV7-2	NA	TRBJ2-1	TGTGCCAGCAGCTTAGTTGGGACAGCCCTCGATGAGCAGTTCTTC	CASSLVGTALDEQFF
TRBD1	TRBV18	NA	TRBJ1-3	TGTGCCAGCTCATCCGGGACAGGGAGTGGAAACACCATATATTTT	CASSSGTGSGNTIYF
TRBD1	TRBV5-8	NA	TRBJ1-4	TGTGCCAGCAGCGTCTCCGGGACAGGGGGGAAACTGTTTTTT	CASSVSGTGGKLFF
NA	TRBV7-2	once	TRBJ1-4	TGTGCCAGCAGCTTAGTTAAGGGCGCTAATGAAAAACTGTTTTTT	CASSLVKGANEKLFF
NA	TRBV28	NA	TRBJ1-1	TGTGCCAGCCTCAGCGAGAAGGGGTTGAACACTGAAGCTTTCTTT	CASLSEKGLNTEAFF
NA	TRBV6-5	NA	TRBJ1-6	TGTGCCAGCAGTTACTCCAGCTATAATTCACCCCTCCACTTT	CASSYSSYNSPLHF
TRBD1	TRBV19	NA	TRBJ1-1	TGTGCCAGTAGGGACAGGACAGGGGGGTATGGCACTGAAGCTTTCTTT	CASRDRTGGYGTEAFF
TRBD1	TRBV7-2	NA	TRBJ2-7	TGTGCCAGCAGCTTTTGGACAGGGGGAAACTACGAGCAGTACTTC	CASSFWTGGNYEQYF
NA	TRBV7-9	NA	TRBJ1-5	TGTGCCAGCAGCTTAGGAAATAGCAATCAGCCCCAGCATTTT	CASSLGNSNQPQHF
TRBD1	TRBV27	NA	TRBJ2-5	TGTGCCAGCAGTTCTGGGACAGGGGGGGGGACCCAGTACTTC	CASSSGTGGGTQYF
NA	TRBV28	NA	TRBJ1-1	TGTGCCAGCAGTTTAGGGTACAGAGCCACTGAAGCTTTCTTT	CASSLGYRATEAFF
TRBD1	TRBV7-9	NA	TRBJ2-5	TGTGCCAGCAGCTCCGAGGACAGGGTCACTGAGACCCAGTACTTC	CASSSEDRVTETQYF
NA	TRBV28	once	TRBJ2-3	TGTGCCAGCAGTCCAACTAGCACAGATACGCAGTATTTT	CASSPTSTDTQYF
NA	TRBV11-3	NA	TRBJ2-7	TGTGCCAGCAGCGCGCCCCGGGACCCCTACGAGCAGTACTTC	CASSAPRDPYEQYF
NA	TRBV18	NA	TRBJ2-3	TGTGCCAGCTCACCACCTGTGGCCCCTACAGATACGCAGTATTTT	CASSPPVAPTDTQYF
NA	TRBV10-3	once	TRBJ2-2	TGTGCCATCCTACGAAACCAAGGGGCTTCGGTGATCGGGGAGCTGTTTTTT	CAILRNQGASVIGELFF
NA	TRBV6-1	NA	TRBJ2-7	TGTGCCAGCAGTGAAGTAGGGGACCTATCCTACGAGCAGTACTTC	CASSEVGDLSYEQYF
NA	TRBV6-1	NA	TRBJ1-1	TGTGCCAGCAGTGCGACAGTTCTCATCACTGAAGCTTTCTTT	CASSATVLITEAFF
TRBD1	TRBV7-9	NA	TRBJ2-5	TGTGCCAGCAGCTTAGGGACAGGGACCCAAGAGACCCAGTACTTC	CASSLGTGTQETQYF
NA	TRBV6-5	NA	TRBJ1-1	TGTGCCAGCAGTTACTCTGTAATGAACACTGAAGCTTTCTTT	CASSYSVMNTEAFF
NA	TRBV4-1	NA	TRBJ2-1	TGCGCCAGCAGCCAAGAGCCTAGCCCCTACAATGAGCAGTTCTTC	CASSQEPSPYNEQFF
NA	TRBV19	NA	TRBJ2-2	TGTGCCAGTAGTGTGGACGGTGATAACACCGGGGAGCTGTTTTTT	CASSVDGDNTGELFF
NA	TRBV21-1	NA	TRBJ2-2	TGTGCCAGCAGCGGCCAACGGGGGATACCCGGGGAGCTGTTTTTT	CASSGQRGIPGELFF
NA	TRBV10-3	NA	TRBJ2-7	TGTGCCATCACAGGGGTTGATGTCGGCGAGCAGTACTTC	CAITGVDVGEQYF
NA	TRBV6-1	NA	TRBJ2-3	TGTGCCAGCGGCCCGGTGGGCACAGATACGCAGTATTTT	CASGPVGTDTQYF
NA	TRBV5-6	NA	TRBJ1-5	TGTGCCAGCAGCTCCACCAGGGAGGCCCAGCATTTT	CASSSTREAQHF
NA	TRBV2	NA	TRBJ1-5	TGTGCCAGCAGTGAGGGGGGGTATAGCAATCAGCCCCAGCATTTT	CASSEGGYSNQPQHF
NA	TRBV25-1	NA	TRBJ1-1	TGTGCCAGCAGTGAACGAGGAACAGAGCCTGAAGCTTTCTTT	CASSERGTEPEAFF
TRBD2	TRBV18	NA	TRBJ2-1	TGTGCCAGCTCACCTCCGGGACTAGCGATCTACAATGAGCAGTTCTTC	CASSPPGLAIYNEQFF
NA	TRBV5-4	NA	TRBJ2-5	TGTGCCAGCAGCTTCCCGGAGGTTCGGACAGAGACCCAGTACTTC	CASSFPEVRTETQYF
NA	TRBV6-5	NA	TRBJ1-6	TGTGCCAGCACCACATCCGTCGGGTATAATTCACCCCTCCACTTT	CASTTSVGYNSPLHF
NA	TRBV7-9	few	TRBJ2-5	TGTGCCAGCAGCCAGGGACTTGAAGAGACCCAGTACTTC	CASSQGLEETQYF
NA	TRBV28	NA	TRBJ1-1	TGTGCCAGTAAAAACATGAACACTGAAGCTTTCTTT	CASKNMNTEAFF
NA	TRBV7-6	NA	TRBJ1-5	TGTGCCAGCAGCGCCCGACCTTACAATCAGCCCCAGCATTTT	CASSARPYNQPQHF
NA	TRBV4-1	NA	TRBJ1-1	TGCGCCAGCAGCCAAGTTAACGAGGAGTTCACTGAAGCTTTCTTT	CASSQVNEEFTEAFF
TRBD2	TRBV19	NA	TRBJ2-7	TGTGCCAGTACCCGGGGAGGGTCCAACGAGCAGTACTTC	CASTRGGSNEQYF
NA	TRBV5-8	NA	TRBJ1-2	TGTGCCAGCAGACACACCGGGACATCCTATGGCTACACCTTC	CASRHTGTSYGYTF
NA	TRBV19	NA	TRBJ2-2	TGTGCCAGTACTCCAGGGCCGAACACCGGGGAGCTGTTTTTT	CASTPGPNTGELFF
NA	TRBV5-6	NA	TRBJ2-5	TGTGCCAGCAGCTTTGACCAAGAGACCCAGTACTTC	CASSFDQETQYF
TRBD1	TRBV2	NA	TRBJ2-7	TGTGCCAGCAGTGAGGGACAGGGGGCCGCCTACGAGCAGTACTTC	CASSEGQGAAYEQYF